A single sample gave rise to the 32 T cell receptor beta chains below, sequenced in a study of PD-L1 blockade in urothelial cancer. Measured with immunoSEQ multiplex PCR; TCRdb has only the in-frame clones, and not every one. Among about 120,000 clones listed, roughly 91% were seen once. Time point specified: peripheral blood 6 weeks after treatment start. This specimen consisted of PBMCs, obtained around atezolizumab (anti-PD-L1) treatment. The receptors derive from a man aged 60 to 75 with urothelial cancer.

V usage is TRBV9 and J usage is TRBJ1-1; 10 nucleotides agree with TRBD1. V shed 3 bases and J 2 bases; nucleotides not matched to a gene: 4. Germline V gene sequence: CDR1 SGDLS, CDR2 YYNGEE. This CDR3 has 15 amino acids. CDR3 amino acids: CASSGQGALNTEAFF. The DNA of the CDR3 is TGTGCCAGCAGCGGACAGGGGGCCCTAAACACTGAAGCTTTCTTT.

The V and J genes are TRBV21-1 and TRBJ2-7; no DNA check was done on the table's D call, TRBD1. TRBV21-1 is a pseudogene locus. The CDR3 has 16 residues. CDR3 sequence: CASIPEPGQEVYEQYF. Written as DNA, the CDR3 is TGTGCCAGCATCCCCGAACCGGGACAGGAGGTCTACGAGCAGTACTTC.

The CDR3 DNA follows: TGTGCCAGCAGTTTGGGGGGGGCTGAGCAGTACTTC. It codes for CASSLGGAEQYF. The rearrangement links TRBV28 to TRBJ2-7, with a weak D call TRBD2 (7 bases). V was pared by 3 bases and J by 7 bases, with 10 bases between. This CDR3 is 12 amino acids long. Germline CDR1 reads MDHEN; CDR2 reads SYDVKM. Filled out from reference TRBV28 and TRBJ2-7, the complete variable domain reads DVKVTQSSRYLVKRTGEKVFLECVQDMDHENMFWYRQDPGLGLRLIYFSYDVKMKEKGDIPEGYSVSREKKERFSLILESASTNQTSMYLCASSLGGAEQYFGPGTRLTVT.

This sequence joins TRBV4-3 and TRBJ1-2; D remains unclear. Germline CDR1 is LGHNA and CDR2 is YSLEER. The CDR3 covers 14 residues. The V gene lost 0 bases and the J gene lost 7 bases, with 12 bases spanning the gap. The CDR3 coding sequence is TGCGCCAGCAGCCAAGATATGGCGCGGGGTGGCTACACCTTC. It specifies CASSQDMARGGYTF.

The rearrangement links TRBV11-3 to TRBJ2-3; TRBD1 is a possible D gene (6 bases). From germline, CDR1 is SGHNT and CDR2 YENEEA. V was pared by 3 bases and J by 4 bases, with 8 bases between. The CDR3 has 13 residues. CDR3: CASSFPGADTQYF. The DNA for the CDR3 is TGTGCCAGCAGCTTTCCAGGGGCAGATACGCAGTATTTT.

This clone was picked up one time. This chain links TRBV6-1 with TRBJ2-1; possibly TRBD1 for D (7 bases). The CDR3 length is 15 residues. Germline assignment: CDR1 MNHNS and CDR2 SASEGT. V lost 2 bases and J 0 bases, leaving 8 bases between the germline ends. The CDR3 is CASSEQGGSYNEQFF. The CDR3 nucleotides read TGTGCCAGCAGTGAACAGGGGGGCTCCTACAATGAGCAGTTCTTC.

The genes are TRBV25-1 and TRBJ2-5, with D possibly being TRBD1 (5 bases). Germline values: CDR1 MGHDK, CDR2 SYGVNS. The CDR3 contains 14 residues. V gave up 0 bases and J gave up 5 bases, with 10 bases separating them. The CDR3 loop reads CASSEYRQGETQYF. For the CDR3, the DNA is TGTGCCAGCAGTGAATATAGGCAGGGCGAGACCCAGTACTTC.

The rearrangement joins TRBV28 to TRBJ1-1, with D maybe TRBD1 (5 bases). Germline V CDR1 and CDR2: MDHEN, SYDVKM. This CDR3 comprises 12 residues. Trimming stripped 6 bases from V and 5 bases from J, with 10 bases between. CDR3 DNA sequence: TGTGCCAGCAGCGCGGGGGAGACTGAAGCTTTCTTT. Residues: CASSAGETEAFF. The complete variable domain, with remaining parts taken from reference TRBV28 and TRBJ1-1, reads DVKVTQSSRYLVKRTGEKVFLECVQDMDHENMFWYRQDPGLGLRLIYFSYDVKMKEKGDIPEGYSVSREKKERFSLILESASTNQTSMYLCASSAGETEAFFGQGTRLTVV.

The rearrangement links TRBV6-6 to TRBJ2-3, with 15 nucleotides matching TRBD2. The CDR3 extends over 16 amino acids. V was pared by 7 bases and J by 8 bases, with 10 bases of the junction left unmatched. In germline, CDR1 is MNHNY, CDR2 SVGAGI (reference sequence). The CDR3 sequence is CASIGGTSGGLVTQYF. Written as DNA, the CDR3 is TGTGCCAGCATCGGGGGGACTAGCGGGGGGTTGGTTACGCAGTATTTT.

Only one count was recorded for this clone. CDR3 bases: TGTGCCAGCAGCCCTACTAGCGGGAGACCCGAGCAGTACTTC. This gives the protein CASSPTSGRPEQYF. V and J are TRBV11-1 and TRBJ2-7, with TRBD2 identical over 11 bases. CDR1 SGHAT and CDR2 FQDESV come from the germline V gene (reference sequence). The CDR3 sequence is 14 residues long. J lost 6 bases, V lost 5 bases, and 6 bases had no gene match.

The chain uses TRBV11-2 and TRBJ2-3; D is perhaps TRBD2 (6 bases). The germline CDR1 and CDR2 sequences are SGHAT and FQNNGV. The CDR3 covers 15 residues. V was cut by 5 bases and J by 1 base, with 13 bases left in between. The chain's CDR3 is CASSQAGRGTDTQYF. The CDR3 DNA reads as TGTGCCAGCAGCCAGGCGGGAAGGGGCACAGATACGCAGTATTTT.

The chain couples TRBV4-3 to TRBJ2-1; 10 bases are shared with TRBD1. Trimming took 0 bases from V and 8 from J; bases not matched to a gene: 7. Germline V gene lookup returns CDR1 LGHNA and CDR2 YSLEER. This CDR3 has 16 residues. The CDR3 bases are TGCGCCAGCAGCCAAGAACGACAGGGGGCGCCGTATGAGCAGTTCTTC. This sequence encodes CASSQERQGAPYEQFF.

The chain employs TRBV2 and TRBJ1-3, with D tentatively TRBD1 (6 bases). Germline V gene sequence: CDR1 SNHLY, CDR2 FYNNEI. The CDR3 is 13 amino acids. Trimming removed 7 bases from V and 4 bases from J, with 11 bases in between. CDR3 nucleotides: TGTGCCAGCACCTCAGACAGGGGAAACACCATATATTTT. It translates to CASTSDRGNTIYF.

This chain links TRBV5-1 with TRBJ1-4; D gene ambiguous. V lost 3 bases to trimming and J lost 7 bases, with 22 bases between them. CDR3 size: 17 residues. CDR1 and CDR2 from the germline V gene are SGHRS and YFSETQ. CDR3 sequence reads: CASSSTGSNTGGEKLFF. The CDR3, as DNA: TGCGCCAGCAGCTCGACCGGGAGTAACACGGGAGGTGAAAAACTGTTTTTT.

The CDR3 loop is CASSTRSGGHYGYTF. In DNA form, the CDR3 reads TGTGCCAGCAGCACGCGCTCAGGGGGGCACTATGGCTACACCTTC. This chain joins TRBV13 and TRBJ1-2, with TRBD1 matching over 7 bases. V was pared by 5 bases and J by 3 bases, with 9 bases of the junction left unmatched. Germline CDR1 PRHDT, CDR2 FYEKMQ (reference sequence). The CDR3 is 15 amino acids.

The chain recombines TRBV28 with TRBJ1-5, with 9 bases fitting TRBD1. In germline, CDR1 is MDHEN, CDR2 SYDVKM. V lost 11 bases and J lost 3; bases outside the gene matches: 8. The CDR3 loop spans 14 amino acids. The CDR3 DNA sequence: TGTGCCCTGGGGGACAGGGTTTCCAATCAGCCCCAGCATTTT. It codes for CALGDRVSNQPQHF.

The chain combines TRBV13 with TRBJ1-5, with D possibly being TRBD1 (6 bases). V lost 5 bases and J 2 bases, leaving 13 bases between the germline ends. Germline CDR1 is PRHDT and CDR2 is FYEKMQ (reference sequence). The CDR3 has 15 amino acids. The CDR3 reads CASSRGGRGNQPQHF. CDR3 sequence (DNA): TGTGCCAGCAGCCGGGGGGGGCGAGGCAATCAGCCCCAGCATTTT.

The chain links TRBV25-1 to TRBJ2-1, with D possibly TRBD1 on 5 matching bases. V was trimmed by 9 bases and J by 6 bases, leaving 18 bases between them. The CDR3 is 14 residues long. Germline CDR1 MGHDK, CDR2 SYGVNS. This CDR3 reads CARTEPIARNEQFF. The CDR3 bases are TGTGCCAGGACAGAGCCTATTGCTCGCAATGAGCAGTTCTTC.

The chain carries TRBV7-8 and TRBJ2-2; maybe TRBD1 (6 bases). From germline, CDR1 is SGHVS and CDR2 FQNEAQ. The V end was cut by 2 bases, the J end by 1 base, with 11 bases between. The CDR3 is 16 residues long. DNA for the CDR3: TGTGCCAGCAGCTTACTGATGGGACAGAACACCGGGGAGCTGTTTTTT. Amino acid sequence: CASSLLMGQNTGELFF. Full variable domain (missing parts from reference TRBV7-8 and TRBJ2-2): GAGVSQSPRYKVAKRGQDVALRCDPISGHVSLFWYQQALGQGPEFLTYFQNEAQLDKSGLPSDRFFAERPEGSVSTLKIQRTQQEDSAVYLCASSLLMGQNTGELFFGEGSRLTVL.

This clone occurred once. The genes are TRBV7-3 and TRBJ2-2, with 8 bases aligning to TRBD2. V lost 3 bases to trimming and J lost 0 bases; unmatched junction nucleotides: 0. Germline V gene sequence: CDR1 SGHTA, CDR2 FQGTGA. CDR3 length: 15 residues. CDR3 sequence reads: CASSFGGANTGELFF. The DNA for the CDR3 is TGTGCCAGCAGCTTCGGGGGGGCGAACACCGGGGAGCTGTTTTTT.

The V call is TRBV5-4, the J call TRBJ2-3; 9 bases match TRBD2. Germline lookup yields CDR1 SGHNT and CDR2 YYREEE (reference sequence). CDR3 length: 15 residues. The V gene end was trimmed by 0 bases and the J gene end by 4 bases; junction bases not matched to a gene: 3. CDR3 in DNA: TGTGCCAGCAGCTTGGAGGGACTAGCCCCAGATACGCAGTATTTT. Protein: CASSLEGLAPDTQYF.

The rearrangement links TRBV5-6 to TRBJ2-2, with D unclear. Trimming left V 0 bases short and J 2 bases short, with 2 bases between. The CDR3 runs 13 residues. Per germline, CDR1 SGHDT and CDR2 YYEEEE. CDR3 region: CASSLVNTGELFF. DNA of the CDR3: TGTGCCAGCAGCTTGGTAAACACCGGGGAGCTGTTTTTT. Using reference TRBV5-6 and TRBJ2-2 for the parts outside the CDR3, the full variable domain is DAGVTQSPTHLIKTRGQQVTLRCSPKSGHDTVSWYQQALGQGPQFIFQYYEEEERQRGNFPDRFSGHQFPNYSSELNVNALLLGDSALYLCASSLVNTGELFFGEGSRLTVL.

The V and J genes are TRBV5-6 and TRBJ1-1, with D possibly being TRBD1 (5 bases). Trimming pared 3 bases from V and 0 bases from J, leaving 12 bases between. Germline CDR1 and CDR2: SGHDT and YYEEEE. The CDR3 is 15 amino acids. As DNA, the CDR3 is TGTGCCAGCAGCTCACTTACGGACATGAACACTGAAGCTTTCTTT. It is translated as CASSSLTDMNTEAFF.

DNA of the CDR3: TGTGCCAGTAGTACAACTCGTCGTACCTTGAACACTGAAGCTTTCTTT. Its translation: CASSTTRRTLNTEAFF. The gene calls are TRBV19 and TRBJ1-1; the D is unclear. CDR3 length equals 16 residues. Per germline, CDR1 LNHDA and CDR2 SQIVND (reference sequence). V lost 4 bases and J lost 0, with 15 bases in between.

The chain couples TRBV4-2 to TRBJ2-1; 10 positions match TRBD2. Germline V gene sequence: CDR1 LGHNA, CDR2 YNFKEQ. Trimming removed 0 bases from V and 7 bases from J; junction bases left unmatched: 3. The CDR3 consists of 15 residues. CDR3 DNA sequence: TGTGCCAGCAGCCAAGATAAGCGGGGGGGGAATGAGCAGTTCTTC. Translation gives CASSQDKRGGNEQFF.

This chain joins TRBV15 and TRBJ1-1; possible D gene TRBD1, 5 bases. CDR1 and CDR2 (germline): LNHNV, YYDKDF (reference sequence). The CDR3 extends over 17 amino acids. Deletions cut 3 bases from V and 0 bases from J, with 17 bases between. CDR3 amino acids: CATSSGPVQGLNTEAFF. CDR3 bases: TGTGCCACCAGCAGCGGTCCAGTTCAGGGCCTGAACACTGAAGCTTTCTTT.

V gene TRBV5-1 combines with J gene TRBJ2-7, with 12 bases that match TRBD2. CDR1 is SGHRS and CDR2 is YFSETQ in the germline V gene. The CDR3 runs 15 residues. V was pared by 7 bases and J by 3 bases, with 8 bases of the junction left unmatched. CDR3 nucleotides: TGCGCCAGCGCCCCGACTAGCGGGAGCCACTACGAGCAGTACTTC. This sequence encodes CASAPTSGSHYEQYF.

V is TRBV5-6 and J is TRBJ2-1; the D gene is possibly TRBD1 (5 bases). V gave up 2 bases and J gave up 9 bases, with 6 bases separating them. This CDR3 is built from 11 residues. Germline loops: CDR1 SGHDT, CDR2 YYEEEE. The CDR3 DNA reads TGTGCCAGCAGCTTACAGGTTGAGCAGTTCTTC. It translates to CASSLQVEQFF.

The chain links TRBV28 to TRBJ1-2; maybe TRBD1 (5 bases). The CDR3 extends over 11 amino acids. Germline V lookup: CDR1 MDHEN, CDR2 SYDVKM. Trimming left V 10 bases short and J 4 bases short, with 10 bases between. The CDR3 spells CATGTFYGYTF. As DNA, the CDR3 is TGTGCCACCGGGACTTTCTATGGCTACACCTTC.

CDR3 sequence reads: CASSLQGSEGYTF. Here the CDR3 DNA reads TGTGCCAGCAGCCTACAGGGCTCGGAAGGCTACACCTTC. The chain carries TRBV11-2 and TRBJ1-2, with a weak D call TRBD1 (6 bases). The CDR3 has 13 amino acids. Germline CDR1 SGHAT, CDR2 FQNNGV. V was cut by 5 bases and J by 8 bases, with 15 bases left in between. Supplemented by reference TRBV11-2 and TRBJ1-2, the full variable domain reads EAGVAQSPRYKIIEKRQSVAFWCNPISGHATLYWYQQILGQGPKLLIQFQNNGVVDDSQLPKDRFSAERLKGVDSTLKIQPAKLEDSAVYLCASSLQGSEGYTFGSGTRLTVV.

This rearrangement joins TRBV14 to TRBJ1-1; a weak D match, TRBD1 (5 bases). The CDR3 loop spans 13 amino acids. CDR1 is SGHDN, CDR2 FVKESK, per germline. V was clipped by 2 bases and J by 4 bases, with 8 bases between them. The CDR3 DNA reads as TGTGCCAGCAGCCAAAACAGGCTCACTGAAGCTTTCTTT. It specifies CASSQNRLTEAFF. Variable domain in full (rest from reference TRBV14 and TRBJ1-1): EAGVTQFPSHSVIEKGQTVTLRCDPISGHDNLYWYRRVMGKEIKFLLHFVKESKQDESGMPNNRFLAERTGGTYSTLKVQPAELEDSGVYFCASSQNRLTEAFFGQGTRLTVV.

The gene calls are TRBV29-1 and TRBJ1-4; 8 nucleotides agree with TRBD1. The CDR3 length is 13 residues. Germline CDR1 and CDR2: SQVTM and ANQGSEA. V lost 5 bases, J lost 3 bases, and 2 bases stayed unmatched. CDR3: CSVSGQANEKLFF. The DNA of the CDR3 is TGCAGCGTTTCGGGACAGGCTAATGAAAAACTGTTTTTT.